One sample yielded the 3 T cell receptor beta chains listed below, sequenced in a study of blood T cell repertoires in COVID-19. Clones were read by immunoSEQ multiplex PCR, and TCRdb kept only the in-frame ones, dropping some. The top ten clones hold around 0.9% of a sample with 250,000 or so clones, 80% to 95% of them seen once. The sequencing sample was made of peripheral blood. These receptors originate from a man aged 30 to 45 with COVID-19, enrolled during active disease.

V usage is TRBV30 and J usage is TRBJ1-3; no clear D gene. Germline CDR1 and CDR2: GTSNPN and SVGIG (reference sequence). The CDR3 is made up of 12 amino acids. V was cut by 0 bases and J by 6 bases, with 6 bases left in between. Here the CDR3 reads CAWSVLLNTIYF. In DNA, the CDR3 is TGTGCCTGGAGTGTACTGTTAAACACCATATATTTT.

The V gene is TRBV6-5, the J gene TRBJ1-1, with D possibly TRBD1 on 5 matching bases. V dropped 8 bases and J dropped 5 bases, with 21 bases sitting between them. From germline, CDR1 is MNHEY and CDR2 SVGAGI. The CDR3 is 15 amino acids. CDR3 sequence reads: CASARGGIEWTEAFF. The CDR3 nucleotides are TGTGCCAGCGCGAGGGGAGGGATCGAGTGGACTGAAGCTTTCTTT.

The chain carries TRBV19 and TRBJ1-3; no definite D call. The V gene lost 1 base and the J gene lost 0 bases, with 7 bases spanning the gap. The CDR3 sequence is 15 residues long. CDR1 is LNHDA and CDR2 is SQIVND in the germline V gene (reference sequence). The DNA of the CDR3 is TGTGCCAGTAGTATAGGGAGTTACTCTGGAAACACCATATATTTT. Encoded protein: CASSIGSYSGNTIYF.